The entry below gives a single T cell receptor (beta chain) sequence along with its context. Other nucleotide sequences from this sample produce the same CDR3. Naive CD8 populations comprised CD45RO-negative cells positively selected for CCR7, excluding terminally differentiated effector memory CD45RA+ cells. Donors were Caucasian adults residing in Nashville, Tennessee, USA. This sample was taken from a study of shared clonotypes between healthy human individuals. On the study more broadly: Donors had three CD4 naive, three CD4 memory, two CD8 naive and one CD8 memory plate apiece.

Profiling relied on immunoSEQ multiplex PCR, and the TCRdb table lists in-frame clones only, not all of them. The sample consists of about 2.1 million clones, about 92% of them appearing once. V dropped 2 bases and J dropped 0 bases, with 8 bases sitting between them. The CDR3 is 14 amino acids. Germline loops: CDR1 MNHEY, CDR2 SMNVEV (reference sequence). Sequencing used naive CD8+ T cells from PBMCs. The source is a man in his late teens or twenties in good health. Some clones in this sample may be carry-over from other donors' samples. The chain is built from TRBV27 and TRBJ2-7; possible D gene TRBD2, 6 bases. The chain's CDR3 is CASSLTGSSYEQYF. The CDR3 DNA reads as TGTGCCAGCAGTTTAACCGGGAGCTCCTACGAGCAGTACTTC.